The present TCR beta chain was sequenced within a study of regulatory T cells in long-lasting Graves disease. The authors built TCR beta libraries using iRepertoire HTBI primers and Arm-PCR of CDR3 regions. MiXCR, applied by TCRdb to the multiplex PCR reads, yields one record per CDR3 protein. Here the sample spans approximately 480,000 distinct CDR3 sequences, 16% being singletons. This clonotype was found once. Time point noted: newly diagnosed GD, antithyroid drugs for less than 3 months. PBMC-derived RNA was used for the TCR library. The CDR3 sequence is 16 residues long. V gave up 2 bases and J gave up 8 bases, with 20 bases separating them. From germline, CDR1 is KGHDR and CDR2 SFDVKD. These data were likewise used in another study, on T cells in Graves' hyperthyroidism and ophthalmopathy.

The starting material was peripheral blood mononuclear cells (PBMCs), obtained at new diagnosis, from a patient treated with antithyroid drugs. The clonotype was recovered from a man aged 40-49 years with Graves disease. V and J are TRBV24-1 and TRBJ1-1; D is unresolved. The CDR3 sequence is CATSDSRVTRNPEAFF. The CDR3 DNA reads TGTGCCACCAGTGATTCCCGGGTCACCCGAAACCCCGAAGCTTTCTTT.